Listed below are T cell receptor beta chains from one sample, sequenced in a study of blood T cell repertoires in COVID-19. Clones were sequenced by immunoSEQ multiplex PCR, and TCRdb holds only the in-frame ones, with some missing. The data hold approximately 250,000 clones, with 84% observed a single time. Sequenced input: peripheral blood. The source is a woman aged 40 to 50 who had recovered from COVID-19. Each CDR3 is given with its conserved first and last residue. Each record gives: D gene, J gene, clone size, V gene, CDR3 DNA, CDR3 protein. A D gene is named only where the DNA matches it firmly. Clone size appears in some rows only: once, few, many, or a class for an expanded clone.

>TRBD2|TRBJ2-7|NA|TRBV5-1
TGCGCCAGCAGCTTCCTTACCGGGAGGCCCTACGAGCAGTACTTC
CASSFLTGRPYEQYF
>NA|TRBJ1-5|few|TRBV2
TGTGCCAGCAGTGAGAGAGACAGGAACCAGCCCCAGCATTTT
CASSERDRNQPQHF
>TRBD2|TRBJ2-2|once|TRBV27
TGTGCCAGCAGCCACATTGGGACTAGCCTCACCGGGGAGCTGTTTTTT
CASSHIGTSLTGELFF
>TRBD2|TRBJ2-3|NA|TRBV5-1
TGCGCCAGCAGCTTTCCTGGGACTAGCGGGGGGGAATTCACAGATACGCAGTATTTT
CASSFPGTSGGEFTDTQYF
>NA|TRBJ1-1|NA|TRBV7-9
TGTGCCAGCAGCTTACCTGGGGAGCCTGAAGCTTTCTTT
CASSLPGEPEAFF
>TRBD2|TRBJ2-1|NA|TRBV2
TGTGCCAGCAGACCACCTACCTTAGCGGGGAAATTCTTC
CASRPPTLAGKFF
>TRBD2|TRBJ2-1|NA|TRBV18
TGTGCCAGCAAACTAGCGGGAGAGTACAATGAGCAGTTCTTC
CASKLAGEYNEQFF
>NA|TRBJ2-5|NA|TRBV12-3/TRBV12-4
TGTGCCAGCAGTTTCGAACTTCAAGAGACCCAGTACTTC
CASSFELQETQYF
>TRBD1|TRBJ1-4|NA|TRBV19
TGTGCCAGTAGTATAGGGCCCTACAGGGGCGAAAAACTGTTTTTT
CASSIGPYRGEKLFF
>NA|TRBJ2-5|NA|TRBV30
TGTGCCTGGAGTGTACTCGTGGGAGCTTCGACCCAGTACTTC
CAWSVLVGASTQYF
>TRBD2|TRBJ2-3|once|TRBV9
TGTGCCAGTACGGGAGGGGGGGACCTCTTTACGCAGTATTTT
CASTGGGDLFTQYF
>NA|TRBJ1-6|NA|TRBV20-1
TGCAGTGCTAGAGAACAATCACCCCTCCACTTT
CSAREQSPLHF
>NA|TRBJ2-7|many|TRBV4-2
TGTGCCAGCAGCCAAGATTCGGCCAGGGGATCCTACGAGCAGTACTTC
CASSQDSARGSYEQYF
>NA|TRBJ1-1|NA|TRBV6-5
TGTGCCAGCAGTCACTCCGCGGAGGGGAAAGCTTTCTTT
CASSHSAEGKAFF
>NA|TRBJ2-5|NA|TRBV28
TGTGCCAGCAGTCTAGGGCGAGCCAGGGGAGTGACCCAGTACTTC
CASSLGRARGVTQYF
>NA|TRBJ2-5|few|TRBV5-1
TGCGCCAGCAGCTTGAACAGAGAAGAGACCCAGTACTTC
CASSLNREETQYF
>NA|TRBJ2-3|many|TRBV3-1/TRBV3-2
TGTGCCAGCAGCCAAGGCGGAGACCCCCAAGGAACGCAGTATTTT
CASSQGGDPQGTQYF
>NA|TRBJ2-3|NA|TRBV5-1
TGCGCCAGCAGCTTCGTGGCAGGGGTAGATACGCAGTATTTT
CASSFVAGVDTQYF
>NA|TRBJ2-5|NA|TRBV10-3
TGTGCCATCACGCCAGCGGGTGGCGAGACCCAGTACTTC
CAITPAGGETQYF